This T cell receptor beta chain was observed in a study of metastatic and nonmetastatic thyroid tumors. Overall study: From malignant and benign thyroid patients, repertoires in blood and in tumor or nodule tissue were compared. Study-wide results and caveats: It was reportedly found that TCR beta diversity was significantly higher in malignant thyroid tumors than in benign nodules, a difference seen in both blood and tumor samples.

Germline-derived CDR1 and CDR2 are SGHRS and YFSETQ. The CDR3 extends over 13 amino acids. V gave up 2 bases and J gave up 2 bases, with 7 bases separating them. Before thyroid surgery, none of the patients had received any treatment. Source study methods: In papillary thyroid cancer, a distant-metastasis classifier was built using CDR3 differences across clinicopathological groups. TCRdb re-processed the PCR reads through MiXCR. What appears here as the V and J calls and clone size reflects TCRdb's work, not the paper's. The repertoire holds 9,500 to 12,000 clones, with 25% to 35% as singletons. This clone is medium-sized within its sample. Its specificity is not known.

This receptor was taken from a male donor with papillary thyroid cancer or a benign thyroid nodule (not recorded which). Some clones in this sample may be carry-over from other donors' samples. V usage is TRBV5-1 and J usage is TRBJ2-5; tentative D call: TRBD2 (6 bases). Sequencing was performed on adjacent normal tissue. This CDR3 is CASSFRGQETQYF. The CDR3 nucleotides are TGCGCCAGCAGCTTCCGGGGGCAAGAGACCCAGTACTTC.